These 17 T cell receptor beta chains were sequenced from one sample in a study of radiotherapy plus CTLA-4 blockade in lung cancer. This table comes from immunoSEQ multiplex PCR, and its TCRdb copy is limited to in-frame clones, with some not included. The table has about 80,000 clones, about 84% seen once. Material: peripheral blood, obtained from a patient treated with radiotherapy plus ipilimumab. These receptors all stem from a human donor with non-small cell lung cancer who had stable disease on radiotherapy plus ipilimumab.

The rearrangement joins TRBV28 to TRBJ2-7; 9 positions match TRBD2. V was pared by 3 bases and J by 6 bases, with 6 bases of the junction left unmatched. Germline CDR1 and CDR2: MDHEN and SYDVKM. The CDR3 is 14 residues long. This CDR3 reads CASSFGLAGAEQYF. For the CDR3, the DNA is TGTGCCAGCAGTTTTGGATTAGCGGGAGCCGAGCAGTACTTC. Using reference TRBV28 and TRBJ2-7 for the parts outside the CDR3, the full variable domain is DVKVTQSSRYLVKRTGEKVFLECVQDMDHENMFWYRQDPGLGLRLIYFSYDVKMKEKGDIPEGYSVSREKKERFSLILESASTNQTSMYLCASSFGLAGAEQYFGPGTRLTVT.

The rearrangement joins TRBV19 to TRBJ1-5, with 9 positions matching TRBD1. CDR1 and CDR2 (germline): LNHDA, SQIVND (reference sequence). Trimming at V came to 10 bases and at J to 4 bases, leaving 5 bases not matched to a gene. This CDR3 contains 13 residues. DNA of the CDR3: TGTGCCACTAGGGGGACAGGGAATCAGCCCCAGCATTTT. Its protein is CATRGTGNQPQHF.

This chain links TRBV5-8 with TRBJ1-4, with 7 bases that match TRBD1. There are 14 residues in the CDR3. V was pared by 4 bases and J by 5 bases, with 5 bases of the junction left unmatched. Looked up from germline, CDR1 is SGHTS and CDR2 is YDEGEE. The CDR3 loop is CASSPGQSNEKLFF. CDR3 nucleotide sequence: TGTGCCAGCAGCCCGGGACAGTCCAATGAAAAACTGTTTTTT. Full variable domain (missing parts from reference TRBV5-8 and TRBJ1-4): EAGVTQSPTHLIKTRGQQATLRCSPISGHTSVYWYQQALGLGLQFLLWYDEGEERNRGNFPPRFSGRQFPNYSSELNVNALELEDSALYLCASSPGQSNEKLFFGSGTQLSVL.

The chain employs TRBV11-3 and TRBJ2-1; 14 nucleotides align to TRBD2. The CDR3 totals 15 residues. Germline V gene data show CDR1 as SGHNT and CDR2 as YENEEA. V was clipped by 5 bases and J by 8 bases; unmatched bases: 5. The CDR3: CASSPGLAGGDEQFF. The CDR3 DNA follows: TGTGCCAGCAGCCCCGGACTAGCGGGGGGCGATGAGCAGTTCTTC.

The rearrangement joins TRBV11-2 to TRBJ2-7; the D gene is possibly TRBD2 (7 bases). Germline lookup yields CDR1 SGHAT and CDR2 FQNNGV. The V end lost 8 bases, the J end lost 0 bases, and 14 bases lay between the germline ends. The CDR3 contains 14 residues. CDR3 in DNA: TGTGCCAGCCATCAAGGGGGGGTCTCCTACGAGCAGTACTTC. Encoded protein: CASHQGGVSYEQYF.

The genes are TRBV7-9 and TRBJ1-4; D is unclear. CDR1 is SEHNR, CDR2 FQNEAQ, per germline (reference sequence). The CDR3 totals 17 residues. V was cut by 1 base and J by 12 bases, with 24 bases left in between. CDR3: CASSLEIGRQLRRELFF. DNA of the CDR3: TGTGCCAGCAGCTTAGAGATCGGGCGGCAGTTAAGAAGGGAACTGTTTTTT.

The rearrangement links TRBV18 to TRBJ1-2; D uncertain. CDR3 size: 14 residues. V was trimmed by 3 bases and J by 4 bases, leaving 12 bases between them. Germline CDR1 is KGHSH and CDR2 is LQKENI. CDR3 DNA sequence: TGTGCCAGCTCACCGAACGCTCCCCCCTATGGCTACACCTTC. Amino acid sequence: CASSPNAPPYGYTF. Looking up the rest from reference TRBV18 and TRBJ1-2 gives the full variable domain: NAGVMQNPRHLVRRRGQEARLRCSPMKGHSHVYWYRQLPEEGLKFMVYLQKENIIDESGMPKERFSAEFPKEGPSILRIQQVVRGDSAAYFCASSPNAPPYGYTFGSGTRLTVV.

The gene calls are TRBV6-1 and TRBJ1-5; 7 bases match TRBD1. This CDR3 has 15 residues. The germline V gene has CDR1 MNHNS and CDR2 SASEGT. V lost 6 bases to trimming and J lost 0 bases; unmatched junction nucleotides: 5. The CDR3 sequence: CASRIQGNSNQPQHF. The CDR3 region has the DNA TGTGCCAGCAGAATACAGGGGAATAGCAATCAGCCCCAGCATTTT.

The chain has TRBV7-2 and TRBJ1-5; the D is unclear. The germline V gene encodes CDR1 SGHTA and CDR2 FQGNSA. Trimming stripped 6 bases from V and 0 bases from J, with 12 bases between. This CDR3 is 15 amino acids long. For the CDR3, the DNA is TGTGCCAGCAGGGCTTGGCGTGATAGCAATCAGCCCCAGCATTTT. It yields the protein CASRAWRDSNQPQHF.

DNA of the CDR3: TGTGCCAGCACCCAATCGGAGTCCGGGGAGCTGTTTTTT. Protein product: CASTQSESGELFF. The rearrangement uses TRBV28 and TRBJ2-2; no reliable D call. The length of the CDR3 is 13 residues. Trimming took off 7 bases at V and 6 bases at J, with 12 bases between the two ends. Germline lookup yields CDR1 MDHEN and CDR2 SYDVKM.

The rearrangement uses TRBV9 and TRBJ1-2; D is perhaps TRBD1 (5 bases). The CDR3 is 15 amino acids. Trimming cost V 3 bases and J 6 bases, with 18 bases left between them. The germline CDR1 and CDR2 sequences are SGDLS and YYNGEE. This CDR3 is CASSDPNAGAHGYTF. The CDR3 DNA reads as TGTGCCAGCAGCGACCCTAATGCCGGGGCCCATGGCTACACCTTC.

J is TRBJ2-5 and V is TRBV10-3; D is ambiguous. Germline lookup yields CDR1 ENHRY and CDR2 SYGVKD. The CDR3 consists of 11 residues. V lost 5 bases to trimming and J lost 5 bases, with 6 bases between them. CDR3 DNA sequence: TGTGCCATCAGTACCATGGAGACCCAGTACTTC. Encoded protein: CAISTMETQYF.

The rearrangement links TRBV2 to TRBJ2-3; TRBD2 aligns across 11 bases. Germline V CDR1 and CDR2: SNHLY, FYNNEI. This CDR3 is built from 15 residues. J gave up 4 bases and V 4 bases, and 4 bases lay outside the gene matches. CDR3 amino acids: CASSASGRRADTQYF. Here the CDR3 DNA reads TGTGCCAGCAGTGCTAGCGGGAGGAGAGCAGATACGCAGTATTTT.

V usage is TRBV7-6 and J usage is TRBJ2-3; possible D gene TRBD2, 6 bases. This CDR3 contains 17 residues. Germline CDR1 SGHVS, CDR2 FNYEAQ. The V end lost 0 bases, the J end lost 4 bases, and 17 bases lay between the germline ends. In nucleotides, the CDR3 is TGTGCCAGCAGCTTAGCCGTTGGCGGGGAGGCGGCAGATACGCAGTATTTT. Its protein is CASSLAVGGEAADTQYF.

This chain connects TRBV7-3 to TRBJ2-1, with 11 bases aligning to TRBD2. This CDR3 is built from 14 residues. V lost 4 bases and J lost 4; bases outside the gene matches: 0. Germline CDR1 SGHTA, CDR2 FQGTGA. The CDR3 nucleotides read TGTGCCAGCAGCTGGACTAGCGGGTACAATGAGCAGTTCTTC. Translation: CASSWTSGYNEQFF.

The CDR3 coding sequence is TGTGCCAGCAGTTCAGGGACAGGGGAAAGCTATGGCTACACCTTC. Its protein product is CASSSGTGESYGYTF. The chain uses TRBV6-1 and TRBJ1-2, with 10 bases that match TRBD1. J lost 4 bases, V lost 5 bases, and 7 bases had no gene match. Germline lookup yields CDR1 MNHNS and CDR2 SASEGT. The CDR3 is 15 amino acids.

The chain combines TRBV6-6 with TRBJ2-1, with 8 bases that match TRBD1. Germline V gene sequence: CDR1 MNHNY, CDR2 SVGAGI (reference sequence). J gave up 7 bases and V 9 bases, and 14 bases lay outside the gene matches. This CDR3 contains 15 residues. DNA of the CDR3: TGTGCCAGTTCCACCGGGACAGGCTCGATTAATGAGCAGTTCTTC. It translates to CASSTGTGSINEQFF.